The text below deals with one TCR beta chain. This sample is drawn from a study of blood T cell repertoires in COVID-19. Study-wide background: Donors in the United States, Italy and Spain gave samples during acute or convalescent COVID-19. The analysed material was cDNA or gDNA that came from T cells, B-cell-depleted T cells, or PBMCs.

From germline, CDR1 is MDHEN and CDR2 SYDVKM. The CDR3 has 13 residues. The V gene lost 1 base and the J gene lost 5 bases, with 5 bases spanning the gap. In the original processing: The assay estimated nucleated cells by amplifying reference gene primers. TCRdb's copy holds only in-frame clones and misses some; the assay was immunoSEQ multiplex PCR. V and J calls and clone size are given by that table; D and trimming were obtained from the DNA. The sample includes about 400,000 clones, about 90% seen only once; the top ten take roughly 1.2%. Material for sequencing was peripheral blood. This clonotype was sampled from a middle-aged man with acute or convalescent COVID-19. This sequence joins TRBV28 and TRBJ1-4; D ambiguous. CDR3 in DNA: TGTGCCAGCAGTTTATACCAGAATGAAAAACTGTTTTTT. Protein sequence: CASSLYQNEKLFF.